This T cell receptor (beta chain) was identified during a study of tissue T cells after allogeneic stem cell transplantation (dated by TCRdb to the early 2020s). Regarding the research as a whole: Every GVHD patient received a graft from a donor; four grafts were unmodified and three were CD34-selected to deplete T cells. The human part of the study was a prospective observational study with no blinding and no randomization. The study profiled TCR beta repertoires across many tissues from research autopsies of patients with and without GVHD, plus mouse models of GVHD. When multiple samples of a tissue were available, H&E sections were reviewed by a pathologist, and samples with histologically apparent lymphocytes were prioritized for sequencing.

Sample time point, as interpreted from the label and publication: human tissue collected at research (rapid) autopsy. Over a roughly three-year period, a research-autopsy study prospectively enrolled over 5 adult allo-HCT recipients who had steroid-refractory GVHD. Gastrointestinal GVHD was present in all GVHD patients, several lines of GVHD-directed therapy were administered to all GVHD patients, and skin involvement was additionally present in roughly five GVHD patients. Autopsy tissues, which were obtained after a median post-mortem interval of approximately 8.9 hours, included GI sites from esophagus to rectum, liver, skin and lymphoid organs including spleen. Autopsy specimens were bisected, with one portion flash-frozen in liquid nitrogen and the rest formalin-fixed; GI outer muscle layers were removed. To extract genomic DNA from frozen tissues, either the Mag-Bind Blood & Tissue DNA HDQ 96 Kit on a Chemagic 360 or the DNeasy Blood & Tissue Kit was used. Extracted DNA was further purified with the Genomic DNA Clean & Concentrator-25 kit because of concern about red blood cell contamination.

Receptor libraries were prepared by the immunoSEQ multiplex PCR assay. Adaptive Biotechnologies performed the TCRbeta CDR3 sequencing at survey depth and reported CDR3 sequences, V/J genes, productive frequency and template counts. Amplification of TCR beta CDR3 regions was performed from genomic DNA rather than from RNA. For the original study's pipeline: Jensen-Shannon divergence was used to quantify pairwise repertoire overlap between tissues, with a value of 1 indicating complete divergence and a value of 0 indicating identical repertoires. Tissues were clustered by single-linkage agglomerative hierarchical clustering of pairwise JSD values and displayed as dendrograms. GLIPH2 was run on all patient samples with simulation_depth 1000, kmer_min_depth 3, cdr3_length_cutoff 8, keeping groups with more than two unique CDR3s. A standardized tissue-overlap score extrapolated Jaccard GLIPH-group overlap across patients to a standard repertoire size of 1000 clones. Linear mixed-effect models, with tissue included as a fixed effect and individual included as a random effect, were used to assess associations of diversity with clinical or experimental variables. TCRdb took over this immuneACCESS table, retaining in-frame rearrangements with V and J assigned. Such tables are incomplete; in checked studies, under half of the missing clones stem from an unresolved V gene, and the remainder is unexplained. The V and J calls and clone size were taken over from that table, and D and trimming were inferred from the DNA. The sample table records several thousand clones; 78% of these occur just once. The ten biggest clones cover 10% to 12% of the sample.

A note on this clone: What antigen it recognizes has not been identified. No quality values exist for individual bases; no much larger clone is one base distant.

What the authors observed across the whole study: In both patients and mice, T cells from blood and spleen picked up only a limited part of the TCR repertoire that was detected in tissues. Which tissue TCRs were alloreactive or antigen-specific was not determined in the study, and some of the clones might have been host cells that persisted. The patient cohort was small and varied clinically, and sampling depth was recognized as a limitation. Only a few T cell clones appeared in more than one patient, yet motif-based clustering showed tissue-specific repertoire signatures that were shared between patients. Within patients, how anatomically similar tissues were was a major factor shaping TCR repertoire composition, regardless of disease or transplant status.

Here the sequenced sample was esophageal tissue, taken at autopsy. This sequence was found in a male patient over 55 with steroid-refractory graft-versus-host disease after an allogeneic stem cell transplant. After a transplant, certain T cells may trace back to the graft donor.

The CDR3 here reads CASGRGSAGELFF. The nucleotide sequence is given as TGTGCCAGCGGGCGGGGGTCTGCCGGGGAGCTGTTTTTT. This sequence uses TRBV2 and TRBJ2-2; TRBD2 fits 7 bases in the junction. V is pruned by 8 bases and J by 6 bases, leaving 6 bases of the junction without a gene match. Per the germline V gene, SNHLY is the CDR1 and FYNNEI is the CDR2. Reading from cysteine to phenylalanine, the CDR3 counts 13 amino acids. The read is trimmed to its CDR3 DNA, 39 bases read in frame from base 1.